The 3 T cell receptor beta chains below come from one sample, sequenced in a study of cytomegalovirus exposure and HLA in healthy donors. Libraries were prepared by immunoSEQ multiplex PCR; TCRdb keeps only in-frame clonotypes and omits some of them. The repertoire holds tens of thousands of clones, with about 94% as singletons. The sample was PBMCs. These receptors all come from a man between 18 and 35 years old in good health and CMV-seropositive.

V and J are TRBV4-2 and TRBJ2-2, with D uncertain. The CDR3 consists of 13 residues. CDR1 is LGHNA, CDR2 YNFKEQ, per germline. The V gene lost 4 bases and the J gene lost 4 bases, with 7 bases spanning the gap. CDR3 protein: CASSLLSTGELFF. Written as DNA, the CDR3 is TGTGCCAGCAGCCTATTGAGCACCGGGGAGCTGTTTTTT.

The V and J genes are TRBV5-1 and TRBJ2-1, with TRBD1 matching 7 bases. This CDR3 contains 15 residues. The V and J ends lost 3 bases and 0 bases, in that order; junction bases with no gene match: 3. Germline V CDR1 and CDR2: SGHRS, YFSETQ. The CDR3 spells CASSSRDSSYNEQFF. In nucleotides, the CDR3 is TGCGCCAGCAGCTCCCGGGACAGCTCCTACAATGAGCAGTTCTTC.

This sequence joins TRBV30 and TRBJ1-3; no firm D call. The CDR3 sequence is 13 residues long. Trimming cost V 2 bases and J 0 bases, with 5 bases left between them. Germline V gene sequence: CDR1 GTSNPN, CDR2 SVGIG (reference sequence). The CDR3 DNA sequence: TGTGCCTGGAGTACACACTCTGGAAACACCATATATTTT. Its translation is CAWSTHSGNTIYF.